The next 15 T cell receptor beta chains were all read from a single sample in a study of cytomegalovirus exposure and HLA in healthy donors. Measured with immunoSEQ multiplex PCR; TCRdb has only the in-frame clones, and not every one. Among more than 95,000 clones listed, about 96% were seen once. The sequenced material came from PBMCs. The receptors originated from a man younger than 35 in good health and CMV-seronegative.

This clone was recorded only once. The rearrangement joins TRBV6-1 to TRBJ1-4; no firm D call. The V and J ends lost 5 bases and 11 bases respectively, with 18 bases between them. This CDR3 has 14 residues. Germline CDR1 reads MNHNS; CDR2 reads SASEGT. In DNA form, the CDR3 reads TGTGCCAGCAGTTCCCCCGATTGGCAGGCGAAACTGTTTTTT. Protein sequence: CASSSPDWQAKLFF.

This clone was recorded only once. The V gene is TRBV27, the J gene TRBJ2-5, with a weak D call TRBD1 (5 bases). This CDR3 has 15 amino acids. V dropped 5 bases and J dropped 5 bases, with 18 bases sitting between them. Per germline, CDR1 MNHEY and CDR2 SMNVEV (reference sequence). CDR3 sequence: CASSPEISPGETQYF. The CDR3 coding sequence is TGTGCCAGCAGTCCCGAAATTAGCCCAGGGGAGACCCAGTACTTC.

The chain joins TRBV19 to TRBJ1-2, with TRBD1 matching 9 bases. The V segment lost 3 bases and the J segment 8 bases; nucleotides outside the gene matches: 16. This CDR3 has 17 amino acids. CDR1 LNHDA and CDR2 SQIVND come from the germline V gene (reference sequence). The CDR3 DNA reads TGTGCCAGTAGTATTGTTCTGGTAACAGGGGGCAATAGGGGCTACACCTTC. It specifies CASSIVLVTGGNRGYTF.

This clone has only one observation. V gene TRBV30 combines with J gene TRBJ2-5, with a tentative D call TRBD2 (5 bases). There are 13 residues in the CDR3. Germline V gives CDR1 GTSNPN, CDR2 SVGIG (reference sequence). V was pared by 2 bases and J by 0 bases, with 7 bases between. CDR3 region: CAWSPGNQETQYF. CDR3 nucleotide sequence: TGTGCCTGGAGTCCCGGGAACCAAGAGACCCAGTACTTC.

CDR3 loop: CASSLDSGEHQPQHF. The CDR3 nucleotides read TGTGCCAGCAGCTTGGATTCAGGGGAGCATCAGCCCCAGCATTTT. The chain combines TRBV5-4 with TRBJ1-5, with D perhaps TRBD1 (6 bases). V was clipped by 0 bases and J by 5 bases, with 12 bases between them. Germline V gene lookup returns CDR1 SGHNT and CDR2 YYREEE (reference sequence). The CDR3 consists of 15 residues.

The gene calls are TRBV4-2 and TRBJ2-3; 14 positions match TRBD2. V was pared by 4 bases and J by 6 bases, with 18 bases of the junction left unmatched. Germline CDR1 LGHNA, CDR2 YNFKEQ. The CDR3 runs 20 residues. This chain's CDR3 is CASSPKIGTSGRGVSDTQYF. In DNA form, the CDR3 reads TGTGCCAGCAGCCCCAAGATAGGGACTAGCGGGAGAGGGGTTTCGGATACGCAGTATTTT.

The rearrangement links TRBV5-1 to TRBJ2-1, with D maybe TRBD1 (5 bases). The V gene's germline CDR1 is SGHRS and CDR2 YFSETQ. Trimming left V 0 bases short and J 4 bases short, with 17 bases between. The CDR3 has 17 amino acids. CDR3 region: CASSLAGGQRTYNEQFF. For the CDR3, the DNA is TGCGCCAGCAGCTTGGCAGGTGGGCAGAGGACATACAATGAGCAGTTCTTC.

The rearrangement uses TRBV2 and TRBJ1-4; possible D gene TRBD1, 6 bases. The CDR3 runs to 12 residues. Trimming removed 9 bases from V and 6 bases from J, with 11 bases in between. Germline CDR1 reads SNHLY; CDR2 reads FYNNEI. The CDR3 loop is CASRGGHEKLFF. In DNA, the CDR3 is TGTGCCAGTAGGGGGGGGCATGAAAAACTGTTTTTT. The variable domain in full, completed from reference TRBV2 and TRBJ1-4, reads EPEVTQTPSHQVTQMGQEVILRCVPISNHLYFYWYRQILGQKVEFLVSFYNNEISEKSEIFDDQFSVERPDGSNFTLKIRSTKLEDSAMYFCASRGGHEKLFFGSGTQLSVL.

CDR3 loop: CASSVDRRTEAFF. Here the CDR3 DNA reads TGTGCCAGCAGCGTCGACCGGAGGACTGAAGCTTTCTTT. The rearrangement uses TRBV9 and TRBJ1-1; D gene unclear. This CDR3 has 13 amino acids. V lost 2 bases to trimming and J lost 5 bases, with 10 bases between them. Germline V gives CDR1 SGDLS, CDR2 YYNGEE.

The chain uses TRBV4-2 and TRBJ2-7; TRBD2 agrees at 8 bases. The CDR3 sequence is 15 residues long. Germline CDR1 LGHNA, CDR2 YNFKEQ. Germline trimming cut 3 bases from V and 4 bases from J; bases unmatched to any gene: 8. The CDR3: CASSQGLAGTYEQYF. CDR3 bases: TGTGCCAGCAGCCAGGGCTTAGCGGGGACTTACGAGCAGTACTTC.

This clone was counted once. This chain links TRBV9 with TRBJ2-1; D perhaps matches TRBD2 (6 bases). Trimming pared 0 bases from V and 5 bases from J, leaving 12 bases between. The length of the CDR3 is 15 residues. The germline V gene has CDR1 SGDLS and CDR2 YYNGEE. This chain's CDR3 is CASSVGGSGNNEQFF. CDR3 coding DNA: TGTGCCAGCAGCGTAGGGGGTAGCGGCAACAATGAGCAGTTCTTC.

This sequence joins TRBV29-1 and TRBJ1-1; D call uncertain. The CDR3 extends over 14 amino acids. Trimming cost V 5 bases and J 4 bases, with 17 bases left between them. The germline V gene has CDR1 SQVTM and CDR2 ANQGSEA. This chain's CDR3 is CSVLRARGGTEAFF. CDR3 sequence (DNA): TGCAGCGTTCTAAGGGCCCGGGGAGGCACTGAAGCTTTCTTT. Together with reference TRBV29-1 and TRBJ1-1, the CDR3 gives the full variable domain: SAVISQKPSRDICQRGTSLTIQCQVDSQVTMMFWYRQQPGQSLTLIATANQGSEATYESGFVIDKFPISRPNLTFSTLTVSNMSPEDSSIYLCSVLRARGGTEAFFGQGTRLTVV.

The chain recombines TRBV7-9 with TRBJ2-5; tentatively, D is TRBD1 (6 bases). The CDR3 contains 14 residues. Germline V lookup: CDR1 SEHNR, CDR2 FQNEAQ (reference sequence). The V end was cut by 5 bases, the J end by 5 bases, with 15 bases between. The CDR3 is CASSPDSGSETQYF. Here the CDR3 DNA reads TGTGCCAGCAGCCCGGACAGTGGTTCTGAGACCCAGTACTTC.

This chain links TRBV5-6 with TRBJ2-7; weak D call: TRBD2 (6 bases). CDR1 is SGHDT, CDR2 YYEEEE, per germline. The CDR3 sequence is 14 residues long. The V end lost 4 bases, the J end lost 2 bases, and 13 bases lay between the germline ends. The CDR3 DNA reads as TGTGCCAGCAGCCTGCTAGCGATCACCTACGAGCAGTACTTC. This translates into CASSLLAITYEQYF.

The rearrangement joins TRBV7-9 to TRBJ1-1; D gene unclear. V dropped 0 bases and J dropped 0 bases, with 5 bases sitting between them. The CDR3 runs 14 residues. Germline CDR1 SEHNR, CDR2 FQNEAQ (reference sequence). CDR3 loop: CASSLALVNTEAFF. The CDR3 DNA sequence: TGTGCCAGCAGCTTAGCTTTAGTGAACACTGAAGCTTTCTTT.